Shown below are 18 T cell receptor beta chains from a single sample sequenced in a study of T cell repertoires in cytomegalovirus infection. Using its own MiXCR run on the reads, TCRdb lists one record per CDR3 protein. The data contain around 630,000 distinct CDR3 sequences, around 24% of them singletons. Sample: CD8+ T cells from PBMCs. The receptors come from a human donor in good health (CMV status not recorded). Some clones in this sample may be carry-over from other donors' samples.

This clonotype showed up many times. This chain uses TRBV5-1 with TRBJ2-1; 7 bases fit TRBD1. This CDR3 region has 15 residues. The J segment lost 2 bases and the V segment lost 4 bases, leaving 6 bases of the junction unmatched. Germline V gene data show CDR1 as SGHRS and CDR2 as YFSETQ. The CDR3 coding sequence is TGCGCCAGCAGCCCGTCGACAGGGCCCTACAATGAGCAGTTCTTC. Translation: CASSPSTGPYNEQFF.

Concerning this clonotype itself: A clone one base away is much larger, so this may be a read error. The chain has TRBV2 and TRBJ1-1, with D unclear. The CDR3 spans 16 residues. Trimming cost V 9 bases and J 3 bases, with 23 bases left between them. The germline gives CDR1 SNHLY, CDR2 FYNNEI. This CDR3 reads CARDGSGANRHTEAFF. The CDR3 bases are TGTGCCAGGGATGGTTCAGGCGCGAACCGACACACTGAAGCTTTCTTT.

This clonotype was recorded at least ten times. The chain joins TRBV7-6 to TRBJ2-3; D not resolved. Germline V gene sequence: CDR1 SGHVS, CDR2 FNYEAQ. This CDR3 spans 14 amino acids. Trimming took off 5 bases at V and 4 bases at J, with 13 bases between the two ends. The CDR3 DNA follows: TGTGCCAGCAGCGTGACATGGGGTCCAGATACGCAGTATTTT. Protein sequence: CASSVTWGPDTQYF.

The chain joins TRBV10-3 to TRBJ2-7; 8 nucleotides agree with TRBD1. V dropped 6 bases and J dropped 2; count of bases not matched to a gene: 9. Germline V gene lookup returns CDR1 ENHRY and CDR2 SYGVKD. CDR3 length: 15 residues. CDR3 in amino acids: CAIRGGQEEPYEQYF. CDR3 DNA: TGTGCCATCAGAGGGGGACAGGAGGAGCCCTACGAGCAGTACTTC.

J is TRBJ2-5 and V is TRBV6-6; 12 bases fit TRBD2. V shed 5 bases, J shed 5 bases, and the junction held 9 bases outside the gene matches. The germline V gene encodes CDR1 MNHNY and CDR2 SVGAGI (reference sequence). The CDR3 is made up of 16 amino acids. The CDR3 sequence is CASSHLAGGPGETQYF. The CDR3 DNA sequence: TGTGCCAGCAGTCACCTAGCGGGGGGGCCAGGCGAGACCCAGTACTTC.

As concerns this clonotype: The junction departs from germline at one end; a sequencing error may be responsible. The chain couples TRBV6-1 to TRBJ2-1, with D uncertain. The CDR3 contains 9 residues. The germline V gene encodes CDR1 MNHNS and CDR2 SASEGT. This CDR3 is CASSEEGIF. CDR3 DNA: TGTGCCAGCAGTGAAGAGGGAATCTTC.

This clonotype was counted a few times. A single base separates this from a much larger clone, so it may be a read error. This chain uses TRBV3-1 with TRBJ2-1; D is uncertain. The CDR3 is made up of 13 amino acids. The germline V gene has CDR1 LGHDT and CDR2 YNNKEL (reference sequence). CDR3: CASNQRSYNEQFF. DNA of the CDR3: TGTGCCAGCAACCAACGCTCCTACAATGAGCAGTTCTTC.

This clonotype was seen at least ten times. The chain employs TRBV28 and TRBJ2-3, with D possibly matching TRBD1 (5 bases). CDR3 length equals 14 residues. With 2 bases removed from V and 2 bases from J, the gap between germline ends came to 8 bases. Germline values: CDR1 MDHEN, CDR2 SYDVKM. CDR3 DNA: TGTGCCAGCAGTTTAGACAGCCTCACAGATACGCAGTATTTT. It encodes CASSLDSLTDTQYF.

This clonotype has at least ten counts. This chain uses TRBV7-8 with TRBJ2-7; a weak D match, TRBD1 (5 bases). Trimming cost V 0 bases and J 3 bases, with 9 bases left between them. The CDR3 runs to 14 residues. Germline V lookup: CDR1 SGHVS, CDR2 FQNEAQ. CDR3: CASSLAVRVYEQYF. CDR3 nucleotides: TGTGCCAGCAGCTTAGCGGTCAGGGTCTACGAGCAGTACTTC.

This chain joins TRBV29-1 and TRBJ1-2; D is unclear. The CDR3 contains 11 residues. Trimming left V 2 bases short and J 6 bases short, with 7 bases between. Germline CDR1 reads SQVTM; CDR2 reads ANQGSEA. CDR3 amino acids: CSVESSNGYTF. CDR3 nucleotide sequence: TGCAGCGTTGAATCCAGTAATGGCTACACCTTC.

This clonotype was picked up a small number of times. This chain links TRBV7-9 with TRBJ1-1, with D perhaps TRBD1 (5 bases). The CDR3 has 15 amino acids. Germline V gene lookup returns CDR1 SEHNR and CDR2 FQNEAQ (reference sequence). Trimming cost V 5 bases and J 5 bases, with 18 bases left between them. CDR3 sequence (DNA): TGTGCCAGCAGCCGCCCCGAGGGGATGGAAACTGAAGCTTTCTTT. It encodes CASSRPEGMETEAFF.

This clonotype was detected ten times or more. This chain joins TRBV7-8 and TRBJ2-7; 8 bases fit TRBD2. CDR1 and CDR2 (germline): SGHVS, FQNEAQ. The CDR3 loop spans 13 amino acids. Germline trimming cut 5 bases from V and 5 bases from J; bases unmatched to any gene: 5. CDR3 nucleotide sequence: TGTGCCAGCAGCAACGGACTAGCCAACGAGCAGTACGTC. Residues: CASSNGLANEQYV.

This clonotype was observed a handful of times. The chain joins TRBV28 to TRBJ2-5, with 8 bases lining up with TRBD1. The length of the CDR3 is 14 residues. Trimming took 7 bases from V and 5 from J; bases not matched to a gene: 9. Germline V CDR1 and CDR2: MDHEN, SYDVKM. The CDR3 loop reads CASTLRGLEETQYF. CDR3 in DNA: TGTGCCAGCACCCTCAGGGGGCTGGAGGAGACCCAGTACTTC.

This clonotype has at least ten counts. The chain couples TRBV12-3 or TRBV12-4 to TRBJ1-1; tentatively, D is TRBD1 (5 bases). This CDR3 region has 13 residues. Trimming removed 7 bases at V and 6 bases at J, with 15 bases between. CDR3 nucleotide sequence: TGTGCCAGCATCCCGGGGGTCTGGTCTGAAGCTTTCTTT. It is translated as CASIPGVWSEAFF.

This clonotype was seen ten or more times. The genes are TRBV6-2 or TRBV6-3 and TRBJ1-1, with D unresolved. Germline CDR1 and CDR2: MNHEY and SVGEGT. CDR3 length equals 14 residues. V lost 2 bases, J lost 2 bases, and 9 bases lay in between. CDR3 DNA sequence: TGTGCCAGCAGTTACGCGGGAGCCAACACTGAAGCTTTCTTT. Encoded protein: CASSYAGANTEAFF.

The chain combines TRBV19 with TRBJ2-1; D not certain. CDR1 LNHDA and CDR2 SQIVND come from the germline V gene (reference sequence). This CDR3 is 10 amino acids long. The ends were cut back, 10 bases at V and 13 bases at J, with 14 bases in the middle. In DNA, the CDR3 is TGTGCCATCCCCGACTCGATCCAGTTCTTC. This gives the protein CAIPDSIQFF.

In this sample, this clonotype turned up a few times. The DNA of the CDR3 is TGTGCCAGCAGCCTCGGGGTAGCGGGGGCTCCCTACGAGCAGTACTTC. Translated, it gives CASSLGVAGAPYEQYF. This chain joins TRBV7-9 and TRBJ2-7; TRBD2 matches 9 bases. This CDR3 has 16 amino acids. Germline V gene data show CDR1 as SEHNR and CDR2 as FQNEAQ (reference sequence). V was clipped by 5 bases and J by 2 bases; unmatched bases: 10.

This clonotype turned up a few times. The genes are TRBV4-2 and TRBJ1-1; no clear D. The V end lost 4 bases, the J end lost 0 bases, and 15 bases lay between the germline ends. The CDR3 covers 16 residues. Germline V gene sequence: CDR1 LGHNA, CDR2 YNFKEQ. The CDR3 sequence is CASSPSLWGLNTEAFF. In DNA form, the CDR3 reads TGTGCCAGCAGCCCCAGTTTGTGGGGATTGAACACTGAAGCTTTCTTT.